The rows below give T cell receptor beta chains drawn from one sample of a study of cytomegalovirus exposure and HLA in healthy donors. Profiled with immunoSEQ multiplex PCR; TCRdb holds only in-frame clones, not every one. The sample lists over 150,000 clones, roughly 80% occurring once. The material sequenced was PBMCs. These receptors came from a man between 18 and 35 years old in good health and CMV-seropositive. Each CDR3 is given with its conserved first and last residue. A D gene is named only where the DNA matches it firmly. Clone size appears in some rows only: once, few, many, or a class for an expanded clone.

j_gene | abundance | d_gene | v_gene | CDR3nt | CDR3aa
TRBJ1-1 | . | . | TRBV5-4 | TGTGCCAGCAGCTTGGCAAGCGAAGCTTTCTTT | CASSLASEAFF
TRBJ2-3 | . | TRBD2 | TRBV2 | TGTGCCAGCAGTTCCGGGACTAGTAAGATGGATACGCAGTATTTT | CASSSGTSKMDTQYF
TRBJ1-4 | . | TRBD1 | TRBV5-1 | TGCGCCAGCAGCTTGACAGGGGAGAGGGAAAAACTGTTTTTT | CASSLTGEREKLFF
TRBJ2-1 | few | TRBD1 | TRBV5-6 | TGTGCCAGCAGCTTGGACCTTACAGGGGGCGCGGGCTCCTACAATGAGCAGTTCTTC | CASSLDLTGGAGSYNEQFF
TRBJ1-1 | few | . | TRBV6-1 | TGTGCCAGCATGTGGGTTCGGGAATGGTTTACTGAAGCTTTCTTT | CASMWVREWFTEAFF
TRBJ2-7 | once | . | TRBV11-3 | TGTGCCAGCAGCCCCACAGGATCCAACGAGCAGTACTTC | CASSPTGSNEQYF
TRBJ2-7 | . | . | TRBV29-1 | TGCAGCGTTCTTGGGACACAGTCCTACGAGCAGTACTTC | CSVLGTQSYEQYF
TRBJ1-1 | . | . | TRBV19 | TGTGCCAGTAGTCTTACAGGGCTGAACACTGAAGCTTTCTTT | CASSLTGLNTEAFF
TRBJ1-5 | . | . | TRBV6-5 | TGTGCCAGCAGTTACTCAAGGGGGGGCTGGGATCAGCCCCAGCATTTT | CASSYSRGGWDQPQHF
TRBJ2-7 | once | . | TRBV19 | TGTGCCAGTAGTATAAGGGACAACTACTACGAGCAGTACTTC | CASSIRDNYYEQYF
TRBJ2-7 | once | TRBD1 | TRBV7-9 | TGTGCCAGCAGCTCCGGACAGGCTGCCTACGAGCAGTACTTC | CASSSGQAAYEQYF
TRBJ2-3 | . | TRBD1 | TRBV5-1 | TGCGCCAGCAGCTCGGTGGGACAGAACACAGATACGCAGTATTTT | CASSSVGQNTDTQYF
TRBJ1-2 | . | TRBD1 | TRBV27 | TGTGCCAGCACCAAAGACAGGGTCAGCGCTAACTATGGCTACACCTTC | CASTKDRVSANYGYTF
TRBJ2-1 | . | . | TRBV2 | TGTGCCAGCAATTCGGGTACGAAATACAATGAGCAGTTCTTC | CASNSGTKYNEQFF
TRBJ2-5 | . | . | TRBV19 | TGTGCCAGTACCCCGATGCTGGGGGCCCAAGAGACCCAGTACTTC | CASTPMLGAQETQYF
TRBJ2-7 | . | TRBD2 | TRBV11-2 | TGTGCCAGCAGCTTAGTGACTAGCGGAAGCTCCTACGAGCAGTACTTC | CASSLVTSGSSYEQYF
TRBJ2-2 | once | TRBD2 | TRBV2 | TGTGCCAGCAGCCGACTAGCGGGGACGAACACCGGGGAGCTGTTTTTT | CASSRLAGTNTGELFF
TRBJ2-7 | . | . | TRBV4-1 | TGCGCCAGCAGCCAAGGAGCGAGCGGCGGTGGGGAGCAGTACTTC | CASSQGASGGGEQYF
TRBJ1-4 | . | . | TRBV4-3 | TGCGCCAGCAGCCAAGTTGGGGGGTTTTTAGAAAAACTGTTTTTT | CASSQVGGFLEKLFF
TRBJ2-6 | few | . | TRBV4-2 | TGTGCCAGCAGCCAAGCTTCCGATGGCGGGGCCAACGGCCTGACTTTC | CASSQASDGGANGLTF
TRBJ2-6 | . | TRBD1 | TRBV2 | TGTGCCAGCAGTGAAGTATCAGGGCTTTTCGGGACAGGGACCCCTGGGGCCAACGTCCTGACTTTC | CASSEVSGLFGTGTPGANVLTF
TRBJ2-1 | few | . | TRBV27 | TGTGCCAGCGGTATAGCGGCTAGCTCCTACAATGAGCAGTTCTTC | CASGIAASSYNEQFF
TRBJ1-2 | . | . | TRBV29-1 | TGCAGCGTTCACCAGGGAGGGCATGGCTACACCTTC | CSVHQGGHGYTF
TRBJ2-1 | . | . | TRBV10-1 | TGCGCCAGCAGTGAGGGTGTTGATCGCGGGCGGCCCTACAATGAGCAGTTCTTC | CASSEGVDRGRPYNEQFF
TRBJ2-6 | . | TRBD2 | TRBV19 | TGTGCCAGTAGTACTCGGCGGGGGGGCCTTGTAGTGTCTGGGGCCAACGTCCTGACTTTC | CASSTRRGGLVVSGANVLTF
TRBJ2-2 | . | TRBD1 | TRBV5-6 | TGTGCCAGCAGGACTCGGGACAGGGAGGCCGGGGAGCTGTTTTTT | CASRTRDREAGELFF
TRBJ2-1 | . | . | TRBV4-2 | TGTGCCAGCAGCCTCAGGGGTGGCGATGAGCAGTTCTTC | CASSLRGGDEQFF
TRBJ1-2 | . | TRBD1 | TRBV10-3 | TGTGCCACCCTTGGGACAGGGGGCAGTAGCGACTATGGCTACACCTTC | CATLGTGGSSDYGYTF
TRBJ1-5 | once | . | TRBV6-4 | TGTGCCAGCAGTGACTCGAGGCAGTCTGATGGCAATCAGCCCCAGCATTTT | CASSDSRQSDGNQPQHF
TRBJ2-1 | . | TRBD2 | TRBV6-5 | TGTGCCAGCAATAGACTAGCCACCAATGAGCAGTTCTTC | CASNRLATNEQFF
TRBJ2-1 | . | TRBD2 | TRBV10-3 | TGTGCCATCAGTGAGTCGCAAGGACTAGCGAGGAACAATGAGCAGTTCTTC | CAISESQGLARNNEQFF
TRBJ2-2 | . | . | TRBV6-1 | TGTGCCAGCGGAATTAGACAGGGAGGTACCGGGGAGCTGTTTTTT | CASGIRQGGTGELFF
TRBJ1-1 | once | TRBD1 | TRBV6-4 | TGTGCCAGCATCCCCTCCGGAGGGGGCGCTAGGAACACTGAAGCTTTCTTT | CASIPSGGGARNTEAFF
TRBJ1-2 | few | . | TRBV5-6 | TGTGCCAGCAGCACCGGGACACCTTATGGCTACACCTTC | CASSTGTPYGYTF
TRBJ2-5 | . | TRBD2 | TRBV7-2 | TGTGCCAGCAGCATAGGACTAGCGGGGGTAGGGGAGACCCAGTACTTC | CASSIGLAGVGETQYF
TRBJ2-5 | . | TRBD2 | TRBV11-2 | TGTGCCAGCAGCCCCATTCTAGCGGGGAAAGAGACCCAGTACTTC | CASSPILAGKETQYF
TRBJ2-2 | . | TRBD2 | TRBV4-2 | TGTGCCAGCAGCCAGGTCTTAGCGGGGTCGAACACCGGGGAGCTGTTTTTT | CASSQVLAGSNTGELFF
TRBJ2-1 | . | TRBD1 | TRBV15 | TGTGCCACCAGCAGATATAACAGGGGCAACAATGAGCAGTTCTTC | CATSRYNRGNNEQFF
TRBJ2-1 | few | TRBD1 | TRBV19 | TGTGCCAGTAGTATGGGACAGGGATACTACAATGAGCAGTTCTTC | CASSMGQGYYNEQFF
TRBJ1-1 | . | . | TRBV9 | TGTGCCAGCAGCGTAGCGCAGACAGCTGAAGCTTTCTTT | CASSVAQTAEAFF
TRBJ2-2 | . | . | TRBV18 | TGTGCCAGCTCAGGGAGCGGAACCGGGGAGCTGTTTTTT | CASSGSGTGELFF
TRBJ2-5 | . | . | TRBV7-9 | TGTGCCAGCAGCTCTCCTCAGGGCAGGTACCAAGAGACCCAGTACTTC | CASSSPQGRYQETQYF
TRBJ1-2 | . | . | TRBV4-3 | TGCGCCAGCAGCCGGGAGGGAGTAGAAGGCTACACCTTC | CASSREGVEGYTF
TRBJ2-2 | . | . | TRBV4-1 | TGCGCCAGCAGCTCGACTCTTGGGGAGCTGTTTTTT | CASSSTLGELFF
TRBJ2-7 | . | TRBD1 | TRBV7-9 | TGTGCCAGCGGCGGACAGGGGGCTTCCTACGAGCAGTACTTC | CASGGQGASYEQYF
TRBJ2-3 | few | . | TRBV7-2 | TGTGCCAGCAGCTCTTATAGCGGCACAGATACGCAGTATTTT | CASSSYSGTDTQYF
TRBJ2-6 | . | TRBD1 | TRBV5-5 | TGTGCCAGCAGCTGGAGTGTGGGGACAGGTGCTGGGGCCAACGTCCTGACTTTC | CASSWSVGTGAGANVLTF
TRBJ2-2 | few | . | TRBV18 | TGTGCCAGCTCACCAAACAGTCCGAACACCGGGGAGCTGTTTTTT | CASSPNSPNTGELFF
TRBJ2-3 | . | TRBD2 | TRBV15 | TGTGCCACCAGCGGTCTAGCGGGAGGGGTCACAGATACGCAGTATTTT | CATSGLAGGVTDTQYF
TRBJ2-2 | . | . | TRBV6-5 | TGTGCCAGCAGTTATACAGGATCCGGGGAGCTGTTTTTT | CASSYTGSGELFF
TRBJ2-7 | few | . | TRBV15 | TGTGCCACCAGCAGAGTTGAGTTGTCCTACGAGCAGTACTTC | CATSRVELSYEQYF
TRBJ2-4 | . | . | TRBV7-2 | TGTGCCAGCAGCTTAGGTGTCGGGGAGAAAAACATTCAGTACTTC | CASSLGVGEKNIQYF
TRBJ2-7 | . | . | TRBV7-9 | TGTGCCAGCAGCTTGGGTTCGGGCGAGCAGTACTTC | CASSLGSGEQYF
TRBJ2-7 | . | TRBD2 | TRBV14 | TGTGCCAGCAGCCCGAGCGGACTAGCGGGAGGTGTCGAGCAGTACTTC | CASSPSGLAGGVEQYF
TRBJ2-1 | . | . | TRBV28 | TGTGCCAGCAGTTTAATGGGGCTCCACGACACCGGCTATTTTTCATGGGAGCAGTTCTTC | CASSLMGLHDTGYFSWEQFF
TRBJ2-3 | . | TRBD2 | TRBV9 | TGTGCCAGCAGCGCTAGCGGGGTATGGCCAGATACGCAGTATTTT | CASSASGVWPDTQYF
TRBJ2-1 | . | . | TRBV27 | TGTGCCAGCACATACCTGGCGGGATATGAGCAGTTCTTC | CASTYLAGYEQFF
TRBJ1-6 | . | TRBD1 | TRBV12-5 | TGTGCTAGTGCCAGTGGACAGGGGTCGGATTCACCCCTCCACTTT | CASASGQGSDSPLHF
TRBJ1-4 | . | . | TRBV6-5 | TGTGCCAGCAGTTATAGGACAGCCACTAATGAAAAACTGTTTTTT | CASSYRTATNEKLFF
TRBJ2-2 | . | . | TRBV4-3 | TGCGCCAGCAGCCAAGTTATTGGCGGGACCGGGGAGCTGTTTTTT | CASSQVIGGTGELFF